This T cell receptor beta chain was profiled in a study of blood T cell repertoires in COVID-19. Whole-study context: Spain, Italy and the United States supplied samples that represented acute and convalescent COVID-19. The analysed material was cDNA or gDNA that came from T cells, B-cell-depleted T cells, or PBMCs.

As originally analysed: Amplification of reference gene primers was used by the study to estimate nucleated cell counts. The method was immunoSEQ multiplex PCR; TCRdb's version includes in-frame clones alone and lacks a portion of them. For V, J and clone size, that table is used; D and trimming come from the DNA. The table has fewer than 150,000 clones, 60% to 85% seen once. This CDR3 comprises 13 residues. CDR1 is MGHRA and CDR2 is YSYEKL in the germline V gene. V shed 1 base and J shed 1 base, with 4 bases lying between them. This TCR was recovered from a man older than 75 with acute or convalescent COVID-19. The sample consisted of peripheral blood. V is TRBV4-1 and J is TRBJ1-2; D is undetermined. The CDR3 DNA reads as TGCGCCAGCAGCCAAGCCCTTAACTATGGCTACACCTTC. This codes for CASSQALNYGYTF.